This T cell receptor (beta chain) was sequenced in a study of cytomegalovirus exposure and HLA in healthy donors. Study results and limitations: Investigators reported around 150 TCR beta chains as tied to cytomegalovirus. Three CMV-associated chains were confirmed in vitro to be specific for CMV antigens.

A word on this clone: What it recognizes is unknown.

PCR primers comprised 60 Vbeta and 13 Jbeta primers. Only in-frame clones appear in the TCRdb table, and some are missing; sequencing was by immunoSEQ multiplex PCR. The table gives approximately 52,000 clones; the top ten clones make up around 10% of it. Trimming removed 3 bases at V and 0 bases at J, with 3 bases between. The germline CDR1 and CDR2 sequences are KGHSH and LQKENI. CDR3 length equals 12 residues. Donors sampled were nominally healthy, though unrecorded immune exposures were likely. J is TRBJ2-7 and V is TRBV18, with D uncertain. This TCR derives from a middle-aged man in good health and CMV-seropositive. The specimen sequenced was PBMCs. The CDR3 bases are TGTGCCAGCTCACCCTCCTCCTACGAGCAGTACTTC. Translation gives CASSPSSYEQYF.